The 18 T cell receptor beta chains in this list originate from one sample, sequenced in a study of cytomegalovirus exposure and HLA in healthy donors. Amplification used 60 Vbeta primers and 13 Jbeta primers. TCRdb's table, derived via immunoSEQ multiplex PCR, lists solely in-frame clones and lacks some. The sample carries under 200,000 clones, approximately 86% recorded once. Sequenced material: PBMCs. These receptor sequences come from a boy younger than 10 in good health and CMV-seronegative.

The rearrangement links TRBV14 to TRBJ1-6; TRBD1 is a possible D gene (5 bases). Trimming left V 4 bases short and J 7 bases short, with 11 bases between. This CDR3 comprises 14 residues. Germline-derived CDR1 and CDR2 are SGHDN and FVKESK. The CDR3 loop is CASSRGAGNSPLHF. The CDR3 nucleotides read TGTGCCAGCAGCCGGGGTGCAGGGAATTCACCCCTCCACTTT.

The table lists this clone with a few counts. One end of the junction varies from germline; a read error may be responsible. The chain has TRBV7-2 and TRBJ1-4; D may be TRBD1 (6 bases). This CDR3 has 16 residues. Germline CDR1 reads SGHTA; CDR2 reads FQGNSA. CDR3 residues: CASSSRSDRTSEKLFF. DNA of the CDR3: TGTGCCAGCAGCTCCCGCTCGGACAGAACTAGTGAAAAACTGTTTTTT. Filled out from reference TRBV7-2 and TRBJ1-4, the complete variable domain reads GAGVSQSPSNKVTEKGKDVELRCDPISGHTALYWYRQSLGQGLEFLIYFQGNSAPDKSGLPSDRFSAERTGGSVSTLTIQRTQQEDSAVYLCASSSRSDRTSEKLFFGSGTQLSVL.

This sequence joins TRBV4-1 and TRBJ1-5; 7 nucleotides match TRBD1. V dropped 8 bases and J dropped 3; count of bases not matched to a gene: 4. The length of the CDR3 is 13 residues. Germline-derived CDR1 and CDR2 are MGHRA and YSYEKL. CDR3 residues: CASGTDYNQPQHF. The CDR3 bases are TGCGCCAGCGGGACAGACTACAATCAGCCCCAGCATTTT.

The V gene is TRBV30, the J gene TRBJ2-3; D gene uncertain. Trimming removed 1 base from V and 4 bases from J, with 3 bases in between. This CDR3 has 11 residues. Germline CDR1 reads GTSNPN; CDR2 reads SVGIG (reference sequence). In DNA, the CDR3 is TGTGCCTGGAGTGGAGCAGATACGCAGTATTTT. Amino acids: CAWSGADTQYF.

This chain joins TRBV30 and TRBJ1-2; 10 bases are a match to TRBD1. The junction had 8 bases not matched to a gene; V was cut back by 1 base and J by 6 bases. Germline V lookup: CDR1 GTSNPN, CDR2 SVGIG (reference sequence). The CDR3 is 15 residues long. The CDR3 spells CAWSAGQGGKNGYTF. CDR3 coding DNA: TGTGCCTGGAGTGCCGGACAGGGGGGGAAAAATGGCTACACCTTC.

This clone was seen only once. V usage is TRBV10-1 and J usage is TRBJ2-3; TRBD2 is a possible D gene (5 bases). Trimming took off 3 bases at V and 4 bases at J, with 8 bases between the two ends. Germline V gene lookup returns CDR1 WNHNN and CDR2 SYGVQD (reference sequence). The CDR3 consists of 13 residues. DNA of the CDR3: TGCGCCAGCAGTGATCGGGGTCCAGATACGCAGTATTTT. This codes for CASSDRGPDTQYF.

V usage is TRBV11-1 and J usage is TRBJ2-1; a weak D match, TRBD1 (5 bases). CDR3 length: 14 residues. Between the trimmed V and J ends, which lost 3 bases and 6 bases, there was a span of 12 bases. CDR1 SGHAT and CDR2 FQDESV come from the germline V gene (reference sequence). Written as DNA, the CDR3 is TGTGCCAGCAGCTTCGAGAGCAGGGCCAATGAGCAGTTCTTC. Its translation is CASSFESRANEQFF.

V is TRBV6-5 and J is TRBJ2-7; TRBD2 agrees at 10 bases. V was pared by 8 bases and J by 3 bases, with 10 bases of the junction left unmatched. Germline V CDR1 and CDR2: MNHEY, SVGAGI. CDR3 length equals 15 residues. For the CDR3, the DNA is TGTGCCAGCGGCACCGGGACTAGCGCCGTCTACGAGCAGTACTTC. Its translation is CASGTGTSAVYEQYF.

The rearrangement joins TRBV28 to TRBJ1-2; D ambiguous. Trimming took off 6 bases at V and 9 bases at J, with 17 bases between the two ends. This CDR3 is built from 13 residues. Germline V gene data show CDR1 as MDHEN and CDR2 as SYDVKM. The CDR3 nucleotides are TGTGCCAGCAGACTGGAGCACCTGATGCGCTACACCTTC. Translation: CASRLEHLMRYTF.

This clone was detected ten times or more. The genes are TRBV4-1 and TRBJ2-7; TRBD2 might be the D (5 bases). The V end lost 1 base, the J end lost 4 bases, and 14 bases lay between the germline ends. This CDR3 spans 15 amino acids. CDR1 and CDR2 from the germline V gene are MGHRA and YSYEKL. The CDR3 is CASSQAIVGGYEQYF. The CDR3 DNA is TGCGCCAGCAGCCAAGCGATCGTGGGCGGGTACGAGCAGTACTTC.

The J gene is TRBJ2-7, the V gene TRBV27; TRBD2 matches at 7 bases. The J segment lost 3 bases and the V segment lost 5 bases, leaving 7 bases of the junction unmatched. The CDR3 totals 14 residues. Per the germline V gene, CDR1 is MNHEY and CDR2 is SMNVEV (reference sequence). The CDR3 region is CASSPWTSRYEQYF. The CDR3 coding sequence is TGTGCCAGCAGTCCATGGACTAGTCGCTACGAGCAGTACTTC.

This chain links TRBV28 with TRBJ1-5, with a weak D call TRBD1 (6 bases). This CDR3 is built from 14 residues. V shed 6 bases and J shed 4 bases, with 13 bases lying between them. In germline, CDR1 is MDHEN, CDR2 SYDVKM. CDR3 nucleotides: TGTGCCAGCAGACCCCAGGGGAATAATCAGCCCCAGCATTTT. Amino acid sequence: CASRPQGNNQPQHF. The whole variable domain, filled in from reference TRBV28 and TRBJ1-5, reads DVKVTQSSRYLVKRTGEKVFLECVQDMDHENMFWYRQDPGLGLRLIYFSYDVKMKEKGDIPEGYSVSREKKERFSLILESASTNQTSMYLCASRPQGNNQPQHFGDGTRLSIL.

The CDR3 loop reads CATSSGEGNTEAFF. The CDR3 bases are TGTGCCACCAGCAGCGGGGAGGGGAACACTGAAGCTTTCTTT. The genes are TRBV15 and TRBJ1-1; D call uncertain. The CDR3 is 14 residues long. Germline assignment: CDR1 LNHNV and CDR2 YYDKDF (reference sequence). V dropped 3 bases and J dropped 1 base, with 9 bases sitting between them.

Comments on this clone: At one boundary the junction diverges from the germline segment, which might be a read error. The rearrangement links TRBV7-9 to TRBJ1-4; D might be TRBD1 (5 bases). Looked up from germline, CDR1 is SEHNR and CDR2 is FQNEAQ (reference sequence). This CDR3 contains 16 residues. The CDR3 DNA sequence: TGTTCCAGCAGCTTAGTGGGGAGGGGCCGTAATGAAAAACTGTTTTTT. Translation gives CSSSLVGRGRNEKLFF.

The V call is TRBV15, the J call TRBJ2-3; D remains unclear. This CDR3 comprises 17 residues. With 1 base removed from V and 0 bases from J, the gap between germline ends came to 14 bases. Germline CDR1 reads LNHNV; CDR2 reads YYDKDF (reference sequence). DNA for the CDR3: TGTGCCACCAGCAGAGGCGTACAGCATCCTAGCACAGATACGCAGTATTTT. It yields the protein CATSRGVQHPSTDTQYF.

The chain employs TRBV19 and TRBJ2-6; the D gene is possibly TRBD1 (6 bases). CDR3 length equals 17 residues. V dropped 2 bases and J dropped 0 bases, with 11 bases sitting between them. CDR1 LNHDA and CDR2 SQIVND come from the germline V gene (reference sequence). CDR3 DNA sequence: TGTGCCAGTAGTATACCAGGGGCAGGCTCTGGGGCCAACGTCCTGACTTTC. Translated, it gives CASSIPGAGSGANVLTF.

The gene calls are TRBV30 and TRBJ2-5, with a possible D match to TRBD1 (6 bases). In germline, CDR1 is GTSNPN, CDR2 SVGIG (reference sequence). The CDR3 totals 12 residues. Trimming pared 4 bases from V and 4 bases from J, leaving 10 bases between. CDR3 coding DNA: TGTGCCTGGAACAGGGTCACAGAGACCCAGTACTTC. This codes for CAWNRVTETQYF.

The chain uses TRBV28 and TRBJ1-1; 8 nucleotides agree with TRBD1. Germline V gene lookup returns CDR1 MDHEN and CDR2 SYDVKM. The CDR3 is made up of 19 amino acids. V gave up 6 bases and J gave up 3 bases; unmatched junction bases: 21. The CDR3 nucleotides read TGTGCCAGCAGCCCTCTCCTAACGACAGGGGCCTGGGGGGACACTGAAGCTTTCTTT. Its translation is CASSPLLTTGAWGDTEAFF.